This paragraph reports one T cell receptor beta chain. Assay used: immunoSEQ multiplex PCR; TCRdb lists only in-frame clones, some missing. Among tens of thousands of clones, 82% were seen once, and the ten largest hold approximately 1.9%. Losses at the gene ends were 7 bases for V and 4 bases for J; bases not matched to a gene: 8. The CDR3 has 15 residues. From germline, CDR1 is LNHDA and CDR2 SQIVND (reference sequence). This record belongs to a study of PD-L1 blockade in urothelial cancer. As to time point: pretreatment peripheral blood. Specimen: PBMCs, collected around atezolizumab (anti-PD-L1) treatment. The sequence derives from a man in his forties or fifties with urothelial cancer. V gene TRBV19 combines with J gene TRBJ2-3, with TRBD1 matching over 10 bases. In nucleotides, the CDR3 is TGTGCCAGTACCCCGGGGACAGGGGAGGCAGATACGCAGTATTTT. Translating it yields CASTPGTGEADTQYF. Together with reference TRBV19 and TRBJ2-3, the CDR3 gives the full variable domain: DGGITQSPKYLFRKEGQNVTLSCEQNLNHDAMYWYRQDPGQGLRLIYYSQIVNDFQKGDIAEGYSVSREKKESFPLTVTSAQKNPTAFYLCASTPGTGEADTQYFGPGTRLTVL.